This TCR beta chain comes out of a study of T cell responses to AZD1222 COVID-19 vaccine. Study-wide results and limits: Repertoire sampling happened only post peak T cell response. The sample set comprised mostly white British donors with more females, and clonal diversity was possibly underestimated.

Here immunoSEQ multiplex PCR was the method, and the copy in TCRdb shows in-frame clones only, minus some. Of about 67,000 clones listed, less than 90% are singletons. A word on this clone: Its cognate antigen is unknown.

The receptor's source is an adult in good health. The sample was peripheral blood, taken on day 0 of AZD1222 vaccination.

In nucleotides, the CDR3 is TGTGCCAGCAACCCACAGACAGGGGTTTATGGCTACACCTTC. This codes for CASNPQTGVYGYTF. The rearrangement joins TRBV6-6 to TRBJ1-2; 8 positions agree with TRBD1. This CDR3 contains 14 residues. Germline lookup yields CDR1 MNHNY and CDR2 SVGAGI (reference sequence). The junction had 9 bases not matched to a gene; V was cut back by 7 bases and J by 5 bases.